Shown below are 25 T cell receptor beta chains from a single sample sequenced in a study of blood T cell repertoires in COVID-19 (TCRdb year 2020). The library was obtained by the immunoSEQ multiplex PCR assay. The table was pulled from immuneACCESS by TCRdb, which kept in-frame rearrangements only. Such tables lose some clones; where checked, under half of the loss comes from unresolved V genes, and the rest has no known cause. The sample table shows about 100,000 clones, and approximately 89% are seen once. 2.1% of the sample is in the top ten clones. Material for sequencing was peripheral blood. The receptors come from a man aged 50 to 60 with active COVID-19.

The chain uses TRBV6-5 and TRBJ2-7, with a tentative D call TRBD1 (6 bases). V dropped 8 bases and J dropped 0 bases, with 11 bases sitting between them. CDR3 length: 13 amino acids. Germline CDR1 MNHEY, CDR2 SVGAGI. The CDR3 DNA sequence: TGTGCCAGCCAGGGGCAAAGCTCCTACGAGCAGTACGTC. Amino acids: CASQGQSSYEQYV.

This chain uses TRBV11-2 with TRBJ1-2; no reliable D call. Trimming removed 5 bases at V and 4 bases at J, with 17 bases between. Germline CDR1 SGHAT, CDR2 FQNNGV. This CDR3 contains 15 residues. CDR3 in DNA: TGTGCCAGCAGCCCCGACTGGGAGGAGGGCTATGGCTACACCTTC. This gives the protein CASSPDWEEGYGYTF.

This chain links TRBV9 with TRBJ2-3; 10 bases map to TRBD2. Germline CDR1 is SGDLS and CDR2 is YYNGEE. V was pared by 4 bases and J by 2 bases, with 10 bases of the junction left unmatched. This CDR3 has 17 amino acids. The CDR3 sequence is CASSRPGAGGPTDTQYF. For the CDR3, the DNA is TGTGCCAGCAGCCGGCCTGGAGCGGGGGGGCCCACAGATACGCAGTATTTT.

This clone was picked up a small number of times. The chain employs TRBV7-3 and TRBJ2-2, with a weak D call TRBD2 (6 bases). CDR3 length equals 15 residues. The V end was cut by 3 bases, the J end by 2 bases, with 10 bases between. Germline V CDR1 and CDR2: SGHTA, FQGTGA. CDR3 in amino acids: CASSFGTPNTGELFF. CDR3 coding DNA: TGTGCCAGCAGCTTCGGGACTCCTAACACCGGGGAGCTGTTTTTT.

The chain combines TRBV2 with TRBJ2-7; 9 bases agree with TRBD2. CDR1 and CDR2 (germline): SNHLY, FYNNEI. The CDR3 runs 13 residues. V shed 7 bases, J shed 6 bases, and the junction held 7 bases outside the gene matches. In nucleotides, the CDR3 is TGTGCCAGCAACTTGGGACTAGCTTTCGAGCAGTACTTC. Residues: CASNLGLAFEQYF.

The V call is TRBV27, the J call TRBJ2-2, with 12 bases matching TRBD2. The CDR3 covers 18 residues. The trim removed 6 bases at V and 2 bases at J, leaving 10 bases unmatched. Germline loops: CDR1 MNHEY, CDR2 SMNVEV (reference sequence). The CDR3 DNA reads as TGTGCCAGCAGCCCCGCTAGCGGGAGGGCCTCTAACACCGGGGAGCTGTTTTTT. Protein product: CASSPASGRASNTGELFF.

The chain uses TRBV5-6 and TRBJ2-7; TRBD1 matches 8 bases. CDR1 is SGHDT and CDR2 is YYEEEE in the germline V gene. This CDR3 comprises 18 residues. The trim removed 3 bases at V and 0 bases at J, leaving 14 bases unmatched. For the CDR3, the DNA is TGTGCCAGCAGCTCCGGGACAGGAGGAATGAAACCCTCCTACGAGCAGTACGTC. Translation: CASSSGTGGMKPSYEQYV.

The chain joins TRBV4-2 to TRBJ1-2; D gene uncertain. Trimming left V 3 bases short and J 0 bases short, with 17 bases between. Germline assignment: CDR1 LGHNA and CDR2 YNFKEQ. The CDR3 spans 17 residues. The CDR3 DNA reads as TGTGCCAGCAGCCACACGCTGGGAGATATCCCTAACTATGGCTACACCTTC. Amino acid sequence: CASSHTLGDIPNYGYTF.

This rearrangement joins TRBV7-9 to TRBJ1-4; D possibly corresponds to TRBD1 (6 bases). CDR3 size: 16 residues. CDR1 and CDR2 from the germline V gene are SEHNR and FQNEAQ (reference sequence). The V end lost 2 bases, the J end lost 2 bases, and 12 bases lay between the germline ends. CDR3 sequence (DNA): TGTGCCAGCAGCTTATGGGCCGGACAGACTAATGAAAAACTGTTTTTT. Translation gives CASSLWAGQTNEKLFF.

The V and J genes are TRBV6-5 and TRBJ1-2, with D hard to call. The CDR3 has 13 amino acids. V lost 6 bases to trimming and J lost 4 bases, with 12 bases between them. The V gene's germline CDR1 is MNHEY and CDR2 SVGAGI. The CDR3 nucleotides read TGTGCCAGCAGGGCGGCGCAGTTCTATGGCTACACCTTC. Its protein product is CASRAAQFYGYTF.

This clone has only one observation. V and J are TRBV19 and TRBJ2-3, with D perhaps TRBD2 (6 bases). Per germline, CDR1 LNHDA and CDR2 SQIVND (reference sequence). V lost 1 base, J lost 1 base, and 9 bases lay in between. The CDR3 has 15 amino acids. Here the CDR3 DNA reads TGTGCCAGTAGTATAGGCGGGGTTCGCACAGATACGCAGTATTTT. It yields the protein CASSIGGVRTDTQYF.

The gene calls are TRBV30 and TRBJ2-3; 7 bases map to TRBD2. The CDR3 is made up of 14 amino acids. Trimming removed 2 bases from V and 3 bases from J; junction bases left unmatched: 5. CDR1 and CDR2 (germline): GTSNPN, SVGIG (reference sequence). The CDR3 region is CAWSWSSGTDTQYF. CDR3 DNA sequence: TGTGCCTGGAGTTGGTCTAGCGGAACAGATACGCAGTATTTT.

The chain uses TRBV7-6 and TRBJ2-3; 9 bases are a match to TRBD2. J lost 5 bases, V lost 5 bases, and 14 bases had no gene match. CDR1 SGHVS and CDR2 FNYEAQ come from the germline V gene. This CDR3 spans 17 amino acids. CDR3: CASSLVGAGGPGDTQYF. In DNA form, the CDR3 reads TGTGCCAGCAGCCTCGTGGGAGCGGGGGGCCCAGGAGATACGCAGTATTTT.

The chain is built from TRBV6-2 or TRBV6-3 and TRBJ2-7; possible D gene TRBD2, 7 bases. CDR1 MNHEY and CDR2 SVGEGT come from the germline V gene. Trimming pared 6 bases from V and 0 bases from J, leaving 21 bases between. The CDR3 spans 17 residues. The CDR3 here is CASSRPPGGVPSYEQYV. The CDR3 coding sequence is TGTGCCAGCAGCCGTCCTCCGGGGGGCGTACCCTCCTACGAGCAGTACGTC.

V usage is TRBV3-1 (or the pseudogene TRBV3-2) and J usage is TRBJ1-2, with D unclear. Trimming shortened V by 2 bases and J by 5 bases, and 6 bases separated the two germline ends. The V gene's germline CDR1 is LGHDT and CDR2 YNNKEL (reference sequence). This CDR3 contains 12 residues. The CDR3 DNA follows: TGTGCCAGCAGCCAATTGCAGTATGGCTACACCTTC. This translates into CASSQLQYGYTF.

The chain uses TRBV5-4 and TRBJ2-5; 8 bases align to TRBD2. V was pared by 4 bases and J by 5 bases, with 16 bases of the junction left unmatched. Germline CDR1 reads SGHNT; CDR2 reads YYREEE (reference sequence). The CDR3 consists of 17 residues. The CDR3 DNA reads TGTGCCAGCAGCGTTGGGTTGGGAACGGGGGGGCAGGAGACCCAGTACTTC. Its translation: CASSVGLGTGGQETQYF.

V gene TRBV7-2 combines with J gene TRBJ2-3, with 12 bases lining up with TRBD2. This CDR3 has 18 residues. After removal of 7 bases from V and 3 bases from J, the junction contained 14 bases not matched to a gene. Germline loops: CDR1 SGHTA, CDR2 FQGNSA. CDR3 residues: CASIPGLAGGPGTDTQYF. CDR3 nucleotides: TGTGCCAGCATCCCCGGCCTAGCGGGGGGGCCTGGGACAGATACGCAGTATTTT.

In its sample, this clone was seen a few times. The chain carries TRBV6-6 and TRBJ2-2; 8 nucleotides agree with TRBD1. CDR3 length: 16 residues. J gave up 5 bases and V 2 bases, and 7 bases lay outside the gene matches. The germline V gene encodes CDR1 MNHNY and CDR2 SVGAGI (reference sequence). The CDR3 here is CASSYARRTGTGELFF. CDR3 DNA: TGTGCCAGCAGTTACGCACGGCGGACAGGGACCGGGGAGCTGTTTTTT.

The rearrangement links TRBV24-1 to TRBJ1-2, with 9 bases matching TRBD1. This CDR3 has 14 residues. Germline CDR1 reads KGHDR; CDR2 reads SFDVKD. V gave up 5 bases and J gave up 11 bases; unmatched junction bases: 11. This CDR3 is CATSASGTGTLYTF. Here the CDR3 DNA reads TGTGCCACCAGTGCCTCCGGGACAGGGACCCTATACACCTTC.

The chain links TRBV11-3 to TRBJ2-1; TRBD2 aligns across 8 bases. The CDR3 runs to 15 residues. V was clipped by 6 bases and J by 0 bases; unmatched bases: 4. Germline-derived CDR1 and CDR2 are SGHNT and YENEEA. The DNA of the CDR3 is TGTGCCAGCAGTTCTACTAGCGGCTCCTACAATGAGCAGTTCTTC. Translated, it gives CASSSTSGSYNEQFF.

This chain connects TRBV2 to TRBJ2-1; no clear D. The CDR3 is 11 amino acids. Per the germline V gene, CDR1 is SNHLY and CDR2 is FYNNEI. Trimming took off 7 bases at V and 4 bases at J, with 5 bases between the two ends. CDR3 residues: CASTSYNEQFF. Here the CDR3 DNA reads TGTGCCAGCACTAGTTACAATGAGCAGTTCTTC.

V and J are TRBV19 and TRBJ2-5, with TRBD2 matching over 12 bases. V lost 3 bases to trimming and J lost 2 bases; unmatched junction nucleotides: 7. The CDR3 runs to 17 residues. Germline loops: CDR1 LNHDA, CDR2 SQIVND (reference sequence). The CDR3 DNA sequence: TGTGCCAGTAGTATGGGTCTAGCGGGGGGGCTTCAAGAGACCCAGTACTTC. This gives the protein CASSMGLAGGLQETQYF.

This clone was observed a handful of times. This chain joins TRBV29-1 and TRBJ1-3, with no clear D. In germline, CDR1 is SQVTM, CDR2 ANQGSEA. V lost 0 bases to trimming and J lost 7 bases, with 13 bases between them. The CDR3 is 14 residues long. The CDR3 region has the DNA TGCAGCGTTGAAGATTTCGGGGTCCCTAACACCATATATTTT. It translates to CSVEDFGVPNTIYF. Full variable domain (remainder filled in from reference TRBV29-1 and TRBJ1-3): SAVISQKPSRDICQRGTSLTIQCQVDSQVTMMFWYRQQPGQSLTLIATANQGSEATYESGFVIDKFPISRPNLTFSTLTVSNMSPEDSSIYLCSVEDFGVPNTIYFGEGSWLTVV.

As regards this clone: A junction end diverges from the germline sequence, so it may reflect a read error. The genes are TRBV7-2 and TRBJ2-7; 9 positions agree with TRBD1. CDR1 and CDR2 (germline): SGHTA, FQGNSA. This CDR3 is 13 amino acids long. CDR3: CASSWDRANMVDF. Here the CDR3 DNA reads TGTGCCAGCAGCTGGGACAGGGCCAACATGGTAGACTTC.

This chain links TRBV3-1 (or the pseudogene TRBV3-2) with TRBJ1-2; 7 positions match TRBD1. Germline CDR1 LGHDT, CDR2 YNNKEL (reference sequence). This CDR3 comprises 13 residues. V lost 3 bases and J lost 2; bases outside the gene matches: 0. CDR3 in DNA: TGTGCCAGCAGCCAGACAGGGAACTATGGCTACACCTTC. It encodes CASSQTGNYGYTF.